A single sample is the source of the 23 T cell receptor beta chains below, sequenced in a study of early stage breast cancer tumors. Generated by immunoSEQ multiplex PCR, the TCRdb table keeps only in-frame clones and is missing some. The profile shows 44,000 or so clones, around 83% of them singletons. The sequenced material came from blood. The receptors stem from a person aged 45 to 59 with breast cancer.

The chain employs TRBV6-5 and TRBJ2-3; TRBD2 matches 8 bases. The CDR3 is 15 amino acids. V gave up 2 bases and J gave up 4 bases; unmatched junction bases: 5. CDR1 and CDR2 (germline): MNHEY, SVGAGI. The CDR3 nucleotides are TGTGCCAGCAGTTACCGACTAGCGCGTTCAGATACGCAGTATTTT. Amino acids: CASSYRLARSDTQYF.

This chain links TRBV7-9 with TRBJ1-3; D is undetermined. The CDR3 totals 15 residues. Deletions cut 5 bases from V and 0 bases from J, with 11 bases between. Germline values: CDR1 SEHNR, CDR2 FQNEAQ (reference sequence). The CDR3 is CASSPRRISGNTIYF. CDR3 nucleotide sequence: TGTGCCAGCAGCCCCAGACGGATCTCTGGAAACACCATATATTTT.

The chain is built from TRBV5-4 and TRBJ2-7; 9 bases line up with TRBD1. CDR3 length equals 16 residues. In germline, CDR1 is SGHNT, CDR2 YYREEE (reference sequence). The junction had 6 bases not matched to a gene; V was cut back by 0 bases and J by 2 bases. This CDR3 is CASSLAGTGWTYEQYF. In DNA, the CDR3 is TGTGCCAGCAGCTTGGCGGGGACAGGGTGGACCTACGAGCAGTACTTC.

The CDR3 spells CASSLVLGRENTGELFF. CDR3 nucleotide sequence: TGTGCCAGCAGCTTAGTTCTTGGGAGGGAGAACACCGGGGAGCTGTTTTTT. The gene calls are TRBV7-6 and TRBJ2-2, with 7 bases fitting TRBD2. With 1 base clipped from V and 1 base from J, the junction kept 6 bases outside the gene matches. This CDR3 is 17 amino acids long. Looked up from germline, CDR1 is SGHVS and CDR2 is FNYEAQ.

This clone appeared a few times. The CDR3 spells CASSSPGGYTF. The CDR3 DNA is TGTGCCAGCAGCTCCCCGGGAGGCTACACCTTC. The chain joins TRBV7-9 to TRBJ1-2; D remains unclear. This CDR3 has 11 residues. Trimming removed 4 bases from V and 8 bases from J, with 8 bases in between. The germline CDR1 and CDR2 sequences are SEHNR and FQNEAQ (reference sequence).

This chain links TRBV18 with TRBJ2-5, with D maybe TRBD1 (7 bases). Germline CDR1 and CDR2: KGHSH and LQKENI. The V gene lost 2 bases and the J gene lost 5 bases, with 15 bases spanning the gap. The CDR3 has 15 amino acids. CDR3 DNA: TGTGCCAGCTCACCAATGGAGGGGGCAGGGGAGACCCAGTACTTC. Encoded protein: CASSPMEGAGETQYF. The entire variable domain, with the rest obtained from reference TRBV18 and TRBJ2-5, is as follows: NAGVMQNPRHLVRRRGQEARLRCSPMKGHSHVYWYRQLPEEGLKFMVYLQKENIIDESGMPKERFSAEFPKEGPSILRIQQVVRGDSAAYFCASSPMEGAGETQYFGPGTRLLVL.

The chain is built from TRBV5-1 and TRBJ2-2; D is ambiguous. The germline V gene encodes CDR1 SGHRS and CDR2 YFSETQ. Trimming pared 4 bases from V and 0 bases from J, leaving 4 bases between. The CDR3 covers 13 residues. The DNA of the CDR3 is TGCGCCAGCAGCATCGCGAACACCGGGGAGCTGTTTTTT. It yields the protein CASSIANTGELFF.

The V gene is TRBV6-6, the J gene TRBJ2-5; 8 positions match TRBD2. This CDR3 has 13 amino acids. After removal of 4 bases from V and 8 bases from J, the junction contained 6 bases not matched to a gene. Germline CDR1 is MNHNY and CDR2 is SVGAGI (reference sequence). DNA for the CDR3: TGTGCCAGCAGTTCTACTAGCGGCGCAACCCAGTACTTC. Protein sequence: CASSSTSGATQYF.

The chain links TRBV20-1 to TRBJ1-2; D is ambiguous. Germline CDR1 DFQATT, CDR2 SNEGSKA (reference sequence). Trimming removed 7 bases at V and 3 bases at J, with 9 bases between. The CDR3 runs 11 residues. The CDR3 is CSGAQDYGYTF. The CDR3 region has the DNA TGCAGTGGAGCGCAGGACTATGGCTACACCTTC.

This chain links TRBV5-4 with TRBJ2-3; 8 bases match TRBD2. The junction had 14 bases not matched to a gene; V was cut back by 4 bases and J by 4 bases. The germline CDR1 and CDR2 sequences are SGHNT and YYREEE (reference sequence). The CDR3 extends over 17 amino acids. CDR3 loop: CASSPSGGAQPADTQYF. In DNA form, the CDR3 reads TGTGCCAGCAGCCCCTCGGGGGGGGCCCAGCCCGCAGATACGCAGTATTTT. The full variable domain, its missing parts supplied by reference TRBV5-4 and TRBJ2-3, is ETGVTQSPTHLIKTRGQQVTLRCSSQSGHNTVSWYQQALGQGPQFIFQYYREEENGRGNFPPRFSGLQFPNYSSELNVNALELDDSALYLCASSPSGGAQPADTQYFGPGTRLTVL.

A few counts support this clone. The chain carries TRBV25-1 and TRBJ1-2, with D maybe TRBD1 (5 bases). Germline CDR1 and CDR2: MGHDK and SYGVNS. V was shortened by 3 bases and J by 3 bases, with 11 bases between the two germline ends. The length of the CDR3 is 14 residues. The CDR3 here is CASSEEWGYYGYTF. In DNA form, the CDR3 reads TGTGCCAGCAGTGAGGAATGGGGCTACTATGGCTACACCTTC.

The chain recombines TRBV28 with TRBJ2-7; TRBD1 matches at 10 bases. CDR1 and CDR2 from the germline V gene are MDHEN and SYDVKM. V lost 6 bases, J lost 3 bases, and 5 bases stayed unmatched. The CDR3 sequence is 14 residues long. The CDR3 DNA reads as TGTGCCAGCAGCCCTGGGGACAGGGGCTACGAGCAGTACTTC. Encoded protein: CASSPGDRGYEQYF.

V is TRBV7-9 and J is TRBJ2-1; tentatively, D is TRBD1 (7 bases). V lost 7 bases, J lost 7 bases, and 14 bases lay in between. This CDR3 has 13 residues. Per germline, CDR1 SEHNR and CDR2 FQNEAQ (reference sequence). The DNA of the CDR3 is TGTGCCAGCAAAGGGGGCGCGGGAAATGAGCAGTTCTTC. As protein: CASKGGAGNEQFF.

The chain employs TRBV6-1 and TRBJ2-7; D is tentatively TRBD1 or TRBD2 (5 bases each). Between the trimmed V and J ends, which lost 2 bases and 3 bases, there was a span of 17 bases. Per germline, CDR1 MNHNS and CDR2 SASEGT. CDR3 length equals 16 residues. The CDR3 DNA sequence: TGTGCCAGCAGTGAACGGGGTATGTGGACAATCTACGAGCAGTACTTC. Its protein product is CASSERGMWTIYEQYF.

The chain recombines TRBV5-4 with TRBJ2-7, with TRBD2 matching over 7 bases. Germline loops: CDR1 SGHNT, CDR2 YYREEE (reference sequence). V was clipped by 2 bases and J by 5 bases; unmatched bases: 1. The CDR3 totals 12 residues. The CDR3 protein is CASSLRGDEQYF. CDR3 bases: TGTGCCAGCAGCTTACGGGGGGACGAGCAGTACTTC.

The V call is TRBV19, the J call TRBJ2-7; D is possibly TRBD2 (6 bases). This CDR3 has 14 residues. Trimming shortened V by 5 bases and J by 3 bases, and 14 bases separated the two germline ends. Germline V gene data show CDR1 as LNHDA and CDR2 as SQIVND (reference sequence). DNA for the CDR3: TGTGCCAGTAGTGCGGGACGGAGGATCTACGAGCAGTACTTC. As protein: CASSAGRRIYEQYF.

This rearrangement joins TRBV5-5 to TRBJ1-5, with D perhaps matching TRBD1 (6 bases). This CDR3 has 16 amino acids. V gave up 0 bases and J gave up 3 bases, with 13 bases separating them. CDR1 is SGHKS and CDR2 is YYEKEE in the germline V gene (reference sequence). CDR3 DNA: TGTGCCAGCAGCTTGGCCTGGGGGGGCATCAATCAGCCCCAGCATTTT. Amino acids: CASSLAWGGINQPQHF. Complete variable domain (other parts from reference TRBV5-5 and TRBJ1-5): DAGVTQSPTHLIKTRGQQVTLRCSPISGHKSVSWYQQVLGQGPQFIFQYYEKEERGRGNFPDRFSARQFPNYSSELNVNALLLGDSALYLCASSLAWGGINQPQHFGDGTRLSIL.

In this sample, this clone turned up a few times. The chain employs TRBV6-5 and TRBJ2-2; the D is unclear. Germline CDR1 reads MNHEY; CDR2 reads SVGAGI. The CDR3 runs to 14 residues. The V gene lost 6 bases and the J gene lost 5 bases, with 13 bases spanning the gap. Here the CDR3 DNA reads TGTGCCAGCAGCCTAGAGTGGATAACCGGGGAGCTGTTTTTT. Residues: CASSLEWITGELFF.

This clone was recorded a few times. J is TRBJ2-2 and V is TRBV9; D unclear. In germline, CDR1 is SGDLS, CDR2 YYNGEE. The CDR3 contains 15 residues. V was trimmed by 0 bases and J by 4 bases, leaving 10 bases between them. CDR3 residues: CASSVGARSTGELFF. The CDR3 nucleotides are TGTGCCAGCAGCGTAGGGGCTAGATCCACCGGGGAGCTGTTTTTT.

The CDR3, as DNA: TGTGCTAGTGGTGTACAGGGCTTGGGGGAGCTGTTTTTT. Its translation: CASGVQGLGELFF. This chain uses TRBV12-5 with TRBJ2-2; weak D call: TRBD1 (6 bases). Germline CDR1 reads LGHNT; CDR2 reads FRNRAP. The CDR3 has 13 amino acids. V lost 5 bases and J lost 8, with 12 bases in between.

The V and J genes are TRBV7-2 and TRBJ1-3; 8 bases fit TRBD1. The CDR3 consists of 15 residues. CDR1 and CDR2 (germline): SGHTA, FQGNSA. V trimming: 4 bases; J trimming: 4 bases; junction bases outside the gene matches: 6. CDR3 sequence reads: CASSSQGTGGNTIYF. Here the CDR3 DNA reads TGTGCCAGCAGCTCCCAAGGGACAGGCGGAAACACCATATATTTT.

This chain uses TRBV28 with TRBJ1-1; tentative D call: TRBD1 (5 bases). The CDR3 runs to 13 residues. The V end lost 8 bases, the J end lost 1 base, and 11 bases lay between the germline ends. The V gene's germline CDR1 is MDHEN and CDR2 SYDVKM. The CDR3 region is CASGIDRNTEAFF. The CDR3 DNA sequence: TGTGCCAGCGGCATCGACAGGAACACTGAAGCTTTCTTT. Full variable domain (missing parts from reference TRBV28 and TRBJ1-1): DVKVTQSSRYLVKRTGEKVFLECVQDMDHENMFWYRQDPGLGLRLIYFSYDVKMKEKGDIPEGYSVSREKKERFSLILESASTNQTSMYLCASGIDRNTEAFFGQGTRLTVV.

The J gene is TRBJ1-2, the V gene TRBV6-5, with 8 bases that match TRBD1. The CDR3 totals 14 residues. The J segment lost 0 bases and the V segment lost 7 bases, leaving 4 bases of the junction unmatched. Germline assignment: CDR1 MNHEY and CDR2 SVGAGI. The CDR3 loop reads CASNDRGPNYGYTF. In DNA, the CDR3 is TGTGCCAGCAACGACAGGGGACCTAACTATGGCTACACCTTC.